Shown below are 20 T cell receptor beta chains from a single sample sequenced in a study of STAT5B mutations in CD4+ large granular lymphocyte leukemia. TCRdb keeps only in-frame clones here, not all; method: immunoSEQ multiplex PCR. The sample has tens of thousands of clones, approximately 85% seen once. Sequenced: CD4+ T cells from blood buffy coats. All receptors come from a human donor in good health.

The chain is built from TRBV19 and TRBJ2-5; D might be TRBD2 (5 bases). This CDR3 spans 13 amino acids. Germline CDR1 is LNHDA and CDR2 is SQIVND (reference sequence). Trimming stripped 2 bases from V and 6 bases from J, with 10 bases between. This CDR3 is CASSITGEKTQYF. The CDR3 DNA reads TGTGCCAGTAGTATAACCGGGGAAAAGACCCAGTACTTC.

The chain has TRBV5-1 and TRBJ2-2; 9 nucleotides match TRBD2. CDR1 is SGHRS and CDR2 is YFSETQ in the germline V gene. Trimming at V came to 3 bases and at J to 1 base, leaving 10 bases not matched to a gene. The CDR3 is 18 residues long. The CDR3 is CASSSTPSAGGNTGELFF. CDR3 coding DNA: TGCGCCAGCAGCTCGACCCCCTCAGCGGGGGGGAACACCGGGGAGCTGTTTTTT.

The chain's CDR3 is CASRSPGGGYYGYTF. CDR3 DNA: TGTGCCAGCAGATCACCAGGGGGGGGTTACTATGGCTACACCTTC. The V gene is TRBV7-2, the J gene TRBJ1-2; 7 bases line up with TRBD1. The CDR3 loop spans 15 amino acids. V gave up 6 bases and J gave up 3 bases; unmatched junction bases: 10. Per germline, CDR1 SGHTA and CDR2 FQGNSA.

The rearrangement links TRBV6-1 to TRBJ2-3; 10 positions match TRBD1. This CDR3 has 15 amino acids. Germline CDR1 and CDR2: MNHNS and SASEGT. Trimming took 4 bases from V and 4 from J; bases not matched to a gene: 5. This chain's CDR3 is CASSAGTGVADTQYF. CDR3 coding DNA: TGTGCCAGCAGTGCCGGGACAGGGGTAGCAGATACGCAGTATTTT.

The V gene is TRBV7-9, the J gene TRBJ1-1; D uncertain. The CDR3 is made up of 13 amino acids. In germline, CDR1 is SEHNR, CDR2 FQNEAQ (reference sequence). Trimming shortened V by 4 bases and J by 3 bases, and 9 bases separated the two germline ends. CDR3 sequence reads: CASSSGFYTEAFF. CDR3 coding DNA: TGTGCCAGCAGCTCAGGATTCTACACTGAAGCTTTCTTT.

The genes are TRBV5-1 and TRBJ2-7, with 8 bases identical to TRBD1. The CDR3 runs 14 residues. Looked up from germline, CDR1 is SGHRS and CDR2 is YFSETQ. The ends lost 4 bases at V and 2 bases at J; junction bases unmatched: 5. CDR3 nucleotides: TGCGCCAGCAGCGGGTGGACAGGGCCCTACGAGCAGTACTTC. Amino acids: CASSGWTGPYEQYF.

The V and J genes are TRBV5-1 and TRBJ2-1; 7 nucleotides align to TRBD1. The CDR3 loop spans 15 amino acids. Germline lookup yields CDR1 SGHRS and CDR2 YFSETQ. After removal of 0 bases from V and 7 bases from J, the junction contained 7 bases not matched to a gene. The CDR3 DNA reads TGCGCCAGCAGCTTGGTTCAGGGGGTTCGAAATGAGCAGTTCTTC. Protein product: CASSLVQGVRNEQFF.

The chain couples TRBV5-1 to TRBJ2-3; 8 nucleotides line up with TRBD1. V was clipped by 1 base and J by 3 bases; unmatched bases: 1. The CDR3 loop spans 14 amino acids. Germline CDR1 and CDR2: SGHRS and YFSETQ. In nucleotides, the CDR3 is TGCGCCAGCAGCTTGCGGACAGGGACAGATACGCAGTATTTT. This gives the protein CASSLRTGTDTQYF. Full variable domain (missing parts from reference TRBV5-1 and TRBJ2-3): KAGVTQTPRYLIKTRGQQVTLSCSPISGHRSVSWYQQTPGQGLQFLFEYFSETQRNKGNFPGRFSGRQFSNSRSEMNVSTLELGDSALYLCASSLRTGTDTQYFGPGTRLTVL.

The rearrangement links TRBV13 to TRBJ2-7, with D possibly being TRBD1 or TRBD2 (6 bases each). Trimming left V 5 bases short and J 2 bases short, with 22 bases between. This CDR3 is 17 amino acids long. Germline V gives CDR1 PRHDT, CDR2 FYEKMQ (reference sequence). The CDR3 loop reads CASSKGGRISNTYEQYF. In DNA form, the CDR3 reads TGTGCCAGCAGCAAGGGGGGACGGATCTCAAACACCTACGAGCAGTACTTC.

This rearrangement joins TRBV15 to TRBJ2-3; 9 bases fit TRBD2. Per germline, CDR1 LNHNV and CDR2 YYDKDF (reference sequence). This CDR3 region has 16 residues. V trimming: 2 bases; J trimming: 5 bases; junction bases outside the gene matches: 8. CDR3 sequence (DNA): TGTGCCACCAGCAGACCTCTAGCGGGATTTGAAGATACGCAGTATTTT. This codes for CATSRPLAGFEDTQYF.

The chain employs TRBV7-7 and TRBJ2-3, with 7 bases fitting TRBD1. Germline CDR1 SSHAT, CDR2 FNYEAQ (reference sequence). Germline trimming cut 5 bases from V and 4 bases from J; bases unmatched to any gene: 6. This CDR3 has 14 residues. For the CDR3, the DNA is TGTGCCAGCAGCCCAGGACAGGTCCCAGATACGCAGTATTTT. This codes for CASSPGQVPDTQYF.

The V gene is TRBV7-9, the J gene TRBJ1-4; the D gene is possibly TRBD1 (5 bases). Trimming stripped 5 bases from V and 1 base from J, with 14 bases between. CDR3 length equals 16 residues. Germline CDR1 reads SEHNR; CDR2 reads FQNEAQ (reference sequence). The CDR3 loop reads CASSQNQGGTNEKLFF. In DNA form, the CDR3 reads TGTGCCAGCAGCCAAAACCAGGGAGGAACTAATGAAAAACTGTTTTTT.

The rearrangement links TRBV13 to TRBJ2-1, with 10 bases that match TRBD2. There are 15 residues in the CDR3. Germline V gene data show CDR1 as PRHDT and CDR2 as FYEKMQ (reference sequence). Losses at the gene ends were 4 bases for V and 4 bases for J; bases not matched to a gene: 4. CDR3 coding DNA: TGTGCCAGCAGCTCGGGACTAGCGTCGTACAATGAGCAGTTCTTC. This sequence encodes CASSSGLASYNEQFF.

The chain combines TRBV5-1 with TRBJ1-6; D ambiguous. From germline, CDR1 is SGHRS and CDR2 YFSETQ. With 6 bases removed from V and 6 bases from J, the gap between germline ends came to 19 bases. This CDR3 is 16 amino acids long. The CDR3 DNA is TGCGCCAGCAACGTCGGAAAAGGGTTCGGTAATTCACCCCTCCACTTT. It translates to CASNVGKGFGNSPLHF.

The chain joins TRBV5-5 to TRBJ2-7; a possible D gene is TRBD2 (7 bases). The CDR3 extends over 15 amino acids. CDR1 is SGHKS, CDR2 YYEKEE, per germline (reference sequence). Trimming took 0 bases from V and 3 from J, leaving 13 bases between them. The CDR3 DNA reads TGTGCCAGCAGCTTGGGATCGGGGGGACACTACGAGCAGTACTTC. It yields the protein CASSLGSGGHYEQYF.

V and J are TRBV18 and TRBJ1-1, with 8 bases aligning to TRBD1. CDR1 is KGHSH and CDR2 is LQKENI in the germline V gene. V shed 9 bases, J shed 6 bases, and the junction held 9 bases outside the gene matches. CDR3 length: 13 residues. CDR3 residues: CASRGQGAPEAFF. Here the CDR3 DNA reads TGTGCCAGTAGGGGGCAGGGGGCCCCTGAAGCTTTCTTT.

J is TRBJ1-5 and V is TRBV7-9; possibly TRBD1 for D (6 bases). Deletions cut 1 base from V and 1 base from J, with 14 bases between. This CDR3 comprises 17 residues. Germline values: CDR1 SEHNR, CDR2 FQNEAQ (reference sequence). This CDR3 reads CASSLGATGWSNQPQHF. The CDR3 nucleotides are TGTGCCAGCAGCTTAGGGGCTACAGGGTGGAGCAATCAGCCCCAGCATTTT.

This chain joins TRBV6-6 and TRBJ1-3, with D unresolved. V lost 8 bases and J 0 bases, leaving 11 bases between the germline ends. In germline, CDR1 is MNHNY, CDR2 SVGAGI (reference sequence). This CDR3 contains 14 residues. Here the CDR3 reads CASSRGDSGNTIYF. In DNA, the CDR3 is TGTGCCAGCTCCCGCGGGGACTCTGGAAACACCATATATTTT.

The J gene is TRBJ2-3, the V gene TRBV2; tentatively, D is TRBD1 (5 bases). This CDR3 is built from 14 residues. CDR1 SNHLY and CDR2 FYNNEI come from the germline V gene. Trimming removed 8 bases at V and 1 base at J, with 13 bases between. CDR3 amino acids: CASVGYRRTDTQYF. The DNA of the CDR3 is TGTGCCAGCGTCGGCTACAGGCGCACAGATACGCAGTATTTT.

The J gene is TRBJ2-3, the V gene TRBV5-1; TRBD1 matches 7 bases. Germline CDR1 is SGHRS and CDR2 is YFSETQ. The CDR3 is 17 amino acids. V trimming: 2 bases; J trimming: 2 bases; junction bases outside the gene matches: 11. CDR3 region: CASSLLDRVDSTDTQYF. The CDR3 nucleotides read TGCGCCAGCAGCTTACTCGACAGGGTCGATTCCACAGATACGCAGTATTTT.